Below, 25 T cell receptor beta chains from the same sample are listed, as sequenced in a study of early T cells in non-severe SARS-CoV-2 infection. TCRdb used MiXCR to reprocess the 5' RACE reads, holding one entry per CDR3 protein. The profile shows tens of thousands of distinct CDR3 sequences, around 9.3% of them singletons. Source material: whole blood. Receptors originate from an adult who was a healthcare worker with PCR-confirmed SARS-CoV-2 infection or an uninfected control (not recorded which).

The rearrangement links TRBV9 to TRBJ1-3; a weak D match, TRBD1 (5 bases). Germline-derived CDR1 and CDR2 are SGDLS and YYNGEE. Trimming shortened V by 3 bases and J by 0 bases, and 13 bases separated the two germline ends. The CDR3 consists of 16 residues. The CDR3 spells CASSEGSLNSGNTIYF. The CDR3 nucleotides are TGTGCCAGCAGCGAGGGGAGTTTAAACTCTGGAAACACCATATATTTT.

The chain links TRBV4-2 to TRBJ2-4, with 8 nucleotides matching TRBD2. Germline V CDR1 and CDR2: LGHNA, YNFKEQ. Losses at the gene ends were 0 bases for V and 8 bases for J; bases not matched to a gene: 6. CDR3 length: 15 amino acids. The CDR3 spells CASSQEGGGLYIQYF. DNA of the CDR3: TGTGCCAGCAGCCAAGAGGGCGGGGGGTTATACATTCAGTACTTC.

This clonotype showed up many times. The rearrangement links TRBV6-2 or TRBV6-3 to TRBJ2-2; TRBD1 aligns across 11 bases. V lost 8 bases and J lost 4; bases outside the gene matches: 3. This CDR3 region has 14 residues. Germline V gene data show CDR1 as MNHEY and CDR2 as SVGEGT. CDR3 in DNA: TGTGCCAGCGGGGACAGGGGGAGCACCGGGGAGCTGTTTTTT. Its protein product is CASGDRGSTGELFF.

This clonotype was counted at least ten times. Written as DNA, the CDR3 is TGTGCCAGCAGCCGCTACCGGGACAGGGGTTACGAGCAGTACTTC. Translating it yields CASSRYRDRGYEQYF. V usage is TRBV3-1 and J usage is TRBJ2-7; 10 bases are a match to TRBD1. Germline V CDR1 and CDR2: LGHDT, YNNKEL (reference sequence). V was pared by 4 bases and J by 4 bases, with 7 bases of the junction left unmatched. The CDR3 runs 15 residues.

This clonotype was counted a few times. The rearrangement links TRBV6-1 to TRBJ2-3; TRBD2 matches at 12 bases. Germline V lookup: CDR1 MNHNS, CDR2 SASEGT. This CDR3 spans 16 amino acids. The V segment lost 2 bases and the J segment 4 bases; nucleotides outside the gene matches: 4. The CDR3 loop reads CASSEWLAGGPDTQYF. The CDR3 bases are TGTGCCAGCAGTGAATGGCTAGCGGGGGGGCCAGATACGCAGTATTTT.

This clonotype was detected a few times. This chain connects TRBV29-1 to TRBJ2-3; tentatively, D is TRBD1 (6 bases). V was shortened by 5 bases and J by 0 bases, with 9 bases between the two germline ends. The germline V gene has CDR1 SQVTM and CDR2 ANQGSEA. This CDR3 has 13 amino acids. CDR3 region: CSVHRESTDTQYF. DNA of the CDR3: TGCAGCGTTCACAGGGAGAGCACAGATACGCAGTATTTT.

This clonotype was detected ten times or more. The chain has TRBV25-1 and TRBJ1-6, with D uncertain. This CDR3 region has 13 residues. Germline-derived CDR1 and CDR2 are MGHDK and SYGVNS. Trimming cost V 2 bases and J 9 bases, with 8 bases left between them. CDR3 in DNA: TGTGCCAGCAGTGAAAAACGGAGTTCACCCCTCCACTTT. It codes for CASSEKRSSPLHF.

This clonotype was seen repeatedly, ten times or more. This rearrangement joins TRBV7-9 to TRBJ2-2; 7 bases are a match to TRBD1. Per germline, CDR1 SEHNR and CDR2 FQNEAQ (reference sequence). V gave up 8 bases and J gave up 3 bases; unmatched junction bases: 15. The CDR3 consists of 17 residues. The chain's CDR3 is CASPADEGAQDTGELFF. The CDR3, as DNA: TGTGCCAGCCCAGCTGATGAGGGGGCGCAAGACACCGGGGAGCTGTTTTTT.

CDR3 region: CASSQFVGGGTQYF. In DNA, the CDR3 is TGTGCCAGCAGCCAATTTGTGGGGGGTGGGACCCAGTACTTC. The chain joins TRBV3-1 to TRBJ2-5; D is possibly TRBD2 (6 bases). The germline CDR1 and CDR2 sequences are LGHDT and YNNKEL (reference sequence). The CDR3 length is 14 residues. Trimming took 2 bases from V and 7 from J, leaving 14 bases between them.

This clonotype was observed at least ten times. The rearrangement joins TRBV6-6 to TRBJ1-2, with no clear D. The length of the CDR3 is 12 residues. The germline CDR1 and CDR2 sequences are MNHNY and SVGAGI (reference sequence). The ends were cut back, 2 bases at V and 5 bases at J, with 6 bases in the middle. CDR3 sequence: CASSYKGYGYTF. In DNA, the CDR3 is TGTGCCAGCAGTTACAAGGGTTATGGCTACACCTTC.

This clonotype was found many times. This chain connects TRBV7-9 to TRBJ2-1; maybe TRBD1 (5 bases). Trimming left V 0 bases short and J 7 bases short, with 13 bases between. Germline V gene data show CDR1 as SEHNR and CDR2 as FQNEAQ (reference sequence). The CDR3 has 15 amino acids. The CDR3 loop reads CASSLAQGIENEQFF. CDR3 nucleotides: TGTGCCAGCAGCTTAGCGCAGGGAATTGAGAATGAGCAGTTCTTC.

This clonotype was observed a few times. The rearrangement joins TRBV6-6 to TRBJ2-1; D is unresolved. The CDR3 runs 15 residues. Trimming took off 2 bases at V and 6 bases at J, with 14 bases between the two ends. Germline V gene sequence: CDR1 MNHNY, CDR2 SVGAGI (reference sequence). The CDR3 spells CASSYASFGRNEQFF. The CDR3 DNA reads as TGTGCCAGCAGTTACGCGAGTTTCGGCCGCAATGAGCAGTTCTTC.

This clonotype came up many times. The CDR3 nucleotides are TGTGCCAGCAGCTCTCCGACAGGAGATTATGGCTACACCTTC. Translated: CASSSPTGDYGYTF. V usage is TRBV7-9 and J usage is TRBJ1-2, with D perhaps matching TRBD1 (6 bases). The CDR3 consists of 14 residues. Trimming took 4 bases from V and 5 from J, leaving 14 bases between them. Germline V gene sequence: CDR1 SEHNR, CDR2 FQNEAQ (reference sequence). The whole variable domain, remainder taken from reference TRBV7-9 and TRBJ1-2, is DTGVSQNPRHKITKRGQNVTFRCDPISEHNRLYWYRQTLGQGPEFLTYFQNEAQLEKSRLLSDRFSAERPKGSFSTLEIQRTEQGDSAMYLCASSSPTGDYGYTFGSGTRLTVV.

This clonotype was recorded at least ten times. V usage is TRBV12-3 or TRBV12-4 and J usage is TRBJ1-4; a weak D match, TRBD1 (6 bases). Deletions cut 2 bases from V and 4 bases from J, with 14 bases between. The CDR3 spans 16 residues. CDR3 coding DNA: TGTGCCAGCAGTTTATTCTTGACAGGAATTAATGAAAAACTGTTTTTT. Its protein is CASSLFLTGINEKLFF.

This clonotype was counted a few times. The V call is TRBV20-1, the J call TRBJ2-6, with D perhaps matching TRBD1 (5 bases). Per germline, CDR1 DFQATT and CDR2 SNEGSKA (reference sequence). V lost 2 bases to trimming and J lost 0 bases, with 8 bases between them. CDR3 length equals 15 residues. For the CDR3, the DNA is TGCAGTGCTAGACCCCAGGGCTCTGGGGCCAACGTCCTGACTTTC. It translates to CSARPQGSGANVLTF.

This clonotype was counted between two and nine times. The CDR3 reads CASSSGQENTEAFF. The CDR3 DNA is TGTGCCAGCAGCTCGGGACAGGAGAACACTGAAGCTTTCTTT. The chain couples TRBV7-9 to TRBJ1-1, with 8 bases aligning to TRBD1. J was trimmed by 1 base and V by 4 bases; bases with no gene match: 2. Germline V gene lookup returns CDR1 SEHNR and CDR2 FQNEAQ (reference sequence). CDR3 size: 14 residues. The complete variable domain, with remaining parts taken from reference TRBV7-9 and TRBJ1-1, reads DTGVSQNPRHKITKRGQNVTFRCDPISEHNRLYWYRQTLGQGPEFLTYFQNEAQLEKSRLLSDRFSAERPKGSFSTLEIQRTEQGDSAMYLCASSSGQENTEAFFGQGTRLTVV.

The CDR3 protein is CSVGQVNEKLFF. The CDR3 DNA reads TGCAGCGTTGGACAGGTTAATGAAAAACTGTTTTTT. This sequence joins TRBV29-1 and TRBJ1-4; D is possibly TRBD1 (6 bases). Germline CDR1 SQVTM, CDR2 ANQGSEA. The V end lost 4 bases, the J end lost 4 bases, and 7 bases lay between the germline ends. This CDR3 contains 12 residues.

This clonotype appeared a few times. This chain links TRBV29-1 with TRBJ1-1; D ambiguous. This CDR3 is 10 amino acids long. Germline V gives CDR1 SQVTM, CDR2 ANQGSEA. Trimming took off 8 bases at V and 4 bases at J, with 8 bases between the two ends. The CDR3 protein is CSPGGTEAFF. For the CDR3, the DNA is TGCAGCCCGGGCGGCACTGAAGCTTTCTTT.

This clonotype was counted at least ten times. Its ends do not fully match the called genes, so a read error is possible. This chain links TRBV20-1 with TRBJ1-1, with a tentative D call TRBD1 (5 bases). There are 12 residues in the CDR3. CDR1 and CDR2 from the germline V gene are DFQATT and SNEGSKA (reference sequence). The CDR3 bases are TGCACCTCCCCCAGGATCAGGGATGAAGTTTTCTTT. It codes for CTSPRIRDEVFF.

The chain links TRBV11-2 to TRBJ2-1, with 8 positions matching TRBD1. The germline V gene encodes CDR1 SGHAT and CDR2 FQNNGV. J was trimmed by 7 bases and V by 5 bases; bases with no gene match: 10. This CDR3 comprises 15 residues. In DNA, the CDR3 is TGTGCCAGCAGCCCCATGACAGGGGTTTGGAATGAGCAGTTCTTC. Residues: CASSPMTGVWNEQFF.

This sequence joins TRBV5-1 and TRBJ2-2; the D is unclear. V dropped 5 bases and J dropped 8 bases, with 13 bases sitting between them. Germline assignment: CDR1 SGHRS and CDR2 YFSETQ. The CDR3 sequence is 13 residues long. The CDR3 nucleotides are TGCGCCAGCAGGGAAAGGATATCTGGGGAGCTGTTTTTT. Translation: CASRERISGELFF.

This clonotype was observed many times. The CDR3 here is CASSLEGFSRGYNEQFF. The CDR3 DNA reads TGTGCCAGCAGCTTAGAAGGGTTTTCGCGGGGATATAATGAGCAGTTCTTC. The rearrangement uses TRBV7-6 and TRBJ2-1; D is perhaps TRBD2 (6 bases). The V end lost 1 base, the J end lost 7 bases, and 20 bases lay between the germline ends. The CDR3 spans 17 residues. Germline loops: CDR1 SGHVS, CDR2 FNYEAQ.

This clonotype occurred many times. The J gene is TRBJ1-2, the V gene TRBV4-1; 9 nucleotides align to TRBD1. Germline V gene sequence: CDR1 MGHRA, CDR2 YSYEKL. V lost 4 bases, J lost 6 bases, and 9 bases stayed unmatched. The CDR3 extends over 15 amino acids. The CDR3 nucleotides are TGCGCCAGCAGCCTAACCGGGACAGGGACGAATGGCTACACCTTC. It encodes CASSLTGTGTNGYTF.

The chain joins TRBV3-1 to TRBJ1-2; a possible D gene is TRBD1 (5 bases). Trimming removed 4 bases at V and 7 bases at J, with 16 bases between. Per germline, CDR1 LGHDT and CDR2 YNNKEL (reference sequence). The CDR3 length is 14 residues. The CDR3 reads CASSPSRGRAGYTF. CDR3 bases: TGTGCCAGCAGCCCATCCCGGGGCAGAGCTGGCTACACCTTC.

A few counts support this clonotype. The rearrangement uses TRBV18 and TRBJ1-2; D unresolved. In germline, CDR1 is KGHSH, CDR2 LQKENI. This CDR3 has 13 amino acids. Trimming removed 2 bases from V and 7 bases from J, with 11 bases in between. This CDR3 is CASSPIGSPGYTF. CDR3 nucleotides: TGTGCCAGCTCACCAATTGGTAGTCCTGGCTACACCTTC.